This TCR beta chain is drawn from a study of response to subunit inactivated influenza vaccine. Study results and limitations: Authors proposed each seasonal influenza vaccination draws in few new T cells.

TCRdb reanalysed the RT-PCR reads using MiXCR and keeps one entry per CDR3 protein. The top ten hold 1.5% to 2% of the sample, which has hundreds of thousands of distinct CDR3 sequences, approximately 24% seen once. V was pared by 4 bases and J by 2 bases, with 10 bases between. Germline V gene lookup returns CDR1 SQVTM and CDR2 ANQGSEA. The CDR3 consists of 13 residues. In the case of this clonotype: The antigen is undetermined.

The V gene is TRBV29-1, the J gene TRBJ2-3; possible D gene TRBD2, 6 bases. Source: CD4+ T cells sorted from PBMCs, taken roughly 5 days after vaccination. This clonotype originated in a man over 45 who received an inactivated influenza vaccine. The CDR3 DNA sequence: TGCAGCGTTGGCGGGAAACACACAGATACGCAGTATTTT. This sequence encodes CSVGGKHTDTQYF.